The entry that follows covers one T cell receptor beta chain sequence. This clonotype appeared many times. The antigen it binds to is not known. No base quality values were provided; no much bigger clone lies one nucleotide off. The sample comes from a study of CD8+CD57+ T cells in acquired aplastic anemia (dated by TCRdb to the late 2010s). Regarding the study in general: On average, sorted CD4+ and CD8+ cells yielded around 3.4 ug of extracted DNA, with a range of about 0.17 to 27.4 ug. For healthy donor samples, the average read count was around 9.8 million for CD4+ cells and approximately 12 million for CD8+ cells. General findings and caveats noted by the study authors: About 30 CD8+ CDR3 sequences were found in both patients and controls but appeared to be highly expressed in patients and within the immunodominant clones of the patients. CD8+ Simpson's diversity did not differ significantly between patients and healthy controls (P=0.060).

The CDR3 runs 16 amino acids, cysteine and phenylalanine included. The sequence is cut down to CDR3 DNA, 48 bases in frame from base 1. V is cut by 2 bases and J by 0 bases, and the space between the germline ends is 12 bases. CDR1 and CDR2 are read off the germline V gene as SGHTS and YDEGEE. TCR beta VDJ combination and CDR3 sequence profiling used genomic DNA as the template. An Illumina HiSeq 2000 was the platform used for TCR repertoire sequencing. The authors processed their data as follows. TRBV/TRBJ rearrangement plots, CDR3 size and DJ length profiles, and Simpson's diversity index were used to assess repertoires. The immunodominant clone was defined as the most abundant DNA sequence in deep sequencing data. CDR3 amino acid sequences were screened for sharing across subjects and were compared with published repertoires and the VDJdb database. TCRdb reran the public reads through fastp at Q25 and MiXCR, keeping productive beta chains. Every distinct CDR3 protein forms one entry, paired with its most common genes and DNA. These V and J calls derive from TCRdb rather than the authors' analysis. This sample has roughly 130,000 distinct CDR3 sequences in its table, and about half of those were observed once. About 2.5% of the sample belongs to the ten largest clones.

In the study, sorted CD4+ and CD8+ blood T cells from patients with severe aplastic anemia and from healthy subjects underwent deep sequencing of TCR repertoires. Ficoll-Paque density gradient centrifugation was used to isolate peripheral blood mononuclear cells. Before DNA extraction, CD4+ and CD8+ T cells were sorted with FACS or magnetic beads. The material sequenced was sorted CD4+, CD8+, or CD8+CD57+ T cells (not recorded which) from PBMCs. This chain joins TRBV5-8 to TRBJ2-4; the D segment could be TRBD2, given 6 matching bases. This clonotype was obtained from a human donor in good health, serving as a control. The bases read TGTGCCAGCAGCTTTTCGGGGGTGCTAGCCAAAAACATTCAGTACTTC. Its protein product is CASSFSGVLAKNIQYF.